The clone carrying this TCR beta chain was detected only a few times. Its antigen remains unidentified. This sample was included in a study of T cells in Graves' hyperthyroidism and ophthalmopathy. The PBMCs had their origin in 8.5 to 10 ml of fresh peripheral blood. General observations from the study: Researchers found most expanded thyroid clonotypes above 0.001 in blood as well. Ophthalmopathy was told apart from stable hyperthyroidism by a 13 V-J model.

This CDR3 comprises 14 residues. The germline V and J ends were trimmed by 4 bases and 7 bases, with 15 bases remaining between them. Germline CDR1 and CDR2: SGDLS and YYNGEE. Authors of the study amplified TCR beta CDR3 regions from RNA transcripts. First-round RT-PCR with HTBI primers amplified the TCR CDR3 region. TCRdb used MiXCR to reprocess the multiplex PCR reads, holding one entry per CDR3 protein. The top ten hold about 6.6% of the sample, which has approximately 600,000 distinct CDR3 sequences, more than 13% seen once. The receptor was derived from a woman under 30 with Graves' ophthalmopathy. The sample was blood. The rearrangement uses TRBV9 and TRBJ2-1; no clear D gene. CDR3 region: CASSPRLRVNEQFF. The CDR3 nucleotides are TGTGCCAGCAGCCCCCGTCTAAGGGTGAATGAGCAGTTCTTC.